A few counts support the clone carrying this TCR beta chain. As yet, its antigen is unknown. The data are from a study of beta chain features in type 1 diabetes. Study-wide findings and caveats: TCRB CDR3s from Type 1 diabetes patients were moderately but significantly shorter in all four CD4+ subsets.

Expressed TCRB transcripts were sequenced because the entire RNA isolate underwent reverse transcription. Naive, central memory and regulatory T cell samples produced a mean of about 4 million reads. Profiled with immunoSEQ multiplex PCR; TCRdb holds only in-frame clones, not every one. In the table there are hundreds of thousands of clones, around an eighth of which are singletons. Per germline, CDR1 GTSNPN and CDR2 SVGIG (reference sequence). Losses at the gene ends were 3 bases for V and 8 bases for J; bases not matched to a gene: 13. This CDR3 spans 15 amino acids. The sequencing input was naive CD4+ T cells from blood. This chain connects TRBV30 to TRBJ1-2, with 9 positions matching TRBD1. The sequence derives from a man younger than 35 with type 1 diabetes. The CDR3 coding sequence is TGTGCCTGGAGCTCCGGACAGGGGAAGGCGTGGGGCTACACCTTC. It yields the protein CAWSSGQGKAWGYTF.